This TCR beta chain was recovered during a study of blood T cell repertoires in COVID-19 (dated by TCRdb to between 2020 and 2021). For the study in its entirety: Samples from collaborators originated in the United States, Italy and Spain and spanned both the acute and convalescent phases of COVID-19. Where available, HLA class I and class II types were obtained from metadata supplied by the sample provider rather than from assay-based typing. The prospective study material was composed of cDNA or gDNA derived from T cells, B-cell-depleted T cells, or PBMCs. Samples were obtained from the ongoing ImmuneRACE study (first 160 participants) and from approximately 1,200 subjects provided by 6 global collaborators. The dataset comprised deeply sampled blood TCRbeta repertoires from subjects exposed to, actively infected with, or recovered from COVID-19. A de-identified subject ID, COVID-19 status, age in years and sex were almost always included in the sample metadata. The repertoires were released in a freely available public database meant as a resource for research on the immune response to SARS-CoV-2. What the authors observed across the whole study: The quantity of clinical and demographic metadata differed by source and by participant and was supplied without curation.

Points on this clone: It has no known antigen specificity. Per-base qualities were not stored, and no clone one base away is much larger.

TCRbeta CDR3 regions were amplified from genomic DNA by means of the immunoSEQ Assay, a bias-controlled multiplex PCR. In the paper's pipeline: The number of nucleated cells in each sample was estimated by amplification of reference gene primers within the assay. To quantify the absolute abundance of each unique TCRbeta CDR3 rearrangement, sequence reads were collapsed and filtered. For each sample, productive Simpson clonality was calculated as the square root of Simpson's diversity index over productive rearrangements. TCRdb holds this immuneACCESS table with in-frame rearrangements only. Some clones are missing; in checked studies, unresolved V genes explain under half, and the rest has no known cause. The D gene and trimming were derived from the DNA, and the V and J assignments and clone size from that table. The sample profile shows 150,000 to 160,000 clones; about four fifths of them were found once. The top ten clonotypes cover 0.5% to 0.65% of the sample.

Taken from cysteine to phenylalanine, the CDR3 has 15 residues. Only the CDR3 DNA stays, 45 bases, in frame from base 1. V trim: 1 base; J trim: 4 bases; unmatched bases: 5. CDR1 is given as SGHTA and CDR2 as FQGNSA, both from the germline V gene. Each collaborating institution followed its own protocols to collect whole blood in K2EDTA tubes. For TCRbeta analysis, collaborator samples were shipped as frozen whole blood, as isolated PBMCs, or as DNA extracted from either sample type. Source material: peripheral blood. The chain joins TRBV7-2 to TRBJ2-7, and 9 junction bases match TRBD2. This clonotype was obtained from a man aged 55 to 70 with acute or convalescent COVID-19. The sequenced DNA is TGTGCCAGCAGCTTAGGCGGGGGGGCACTTTACGAGCAGTACTTC. Translated, it reads CASSLGGGALYEQYF.